This is a list of T cell receptor beta chains from one sample in a study of vaccination and CD4 T cells after COVID-19. One entry per CDR3 protein results from TCRdb running MiXCR on the PCR reads. The sample carries about 25,000 distinct CDR3 sequences, roughly 71% recorded once. Antigens of these TCRs are unknown. The sequencing used CD4+ T cells from blood, cultured in vitro, collected after SARS-CoV-2 vaccination. The receptors stem from a human donor who received a COVID-19 vaccine. CDR3s include the opening cysteine and the closing phenylalanine or tryptophan. The order of the fields is V gene, D gene, clone size, J gene, CDR3 protein, CDR3 DNA. A D gene is named only where the DNA matches it firmly. Clone size is shown for a subset of rows, as once, few, many or a class of expanded clone.

>TRBV20-1|-|few|TRBJ1-1
CSAPRGVTEAFF
TGCAGTGCCCCGAGGGGAGTCACTGAAGCTTTCTTT
>TRBV25-1|TRBD1|-|TRBJ2-2
CASSDRGRPNTGELFF
TGTGCCAGCAGTGACAGGGGGCGTCCCAACACCGGGGAGCTGTTTTTT
>TRBV25-1|-|-|TRBJ1-6
CASSPNRGWNSPLHF
TGTGCCAGCAGTCCCAACCGGGGGTGGAATTCACCCCTCCACTTT
>TRBV7-2|-|-|TRBJ2-5
CASTYRDRPQETQYF
TGTGCCAGCACCTACAGAGATAGACCCCAAGAGACCCAGTACTTC
>TRBV9|-|-|TRBJ1-1
CASSSLGTRNTEAFF
TGTGCCAGCAGCTCCCTCGGGACAAGGAACACTGAAGCTTTCTTT
>TRBV7-9|-|-|TRBJ1-1
CASSMNTEAFF
TGTGCCAGCAGCATGAACACTGAAGCTTTCTTT
>TRBV10-3|-|-|TRBJ2-7
CAISDGPDAYEQYF
TGTGCCATCAGTGACGGACCGGACGCCTACGAGCAGTACTTC
>TRBV10-3|TRBD1|-|TRBJ2-7
CAISQTDRGPYEQYF
TGTGCCATCAGTCAAACTGACAGGGGGCCGTACGAGCAGTACTTC
>TRBV7-8|-|-|TRBJ2-5
CASSLSPTPKLTGYF
TGTGCCAGCAGCTTAAGCCCCACCCCGAAGTTGACAGGGTACTTC
>TRBV3-1|TRBD2|once|TRBJ2-3
CASSQAGGPRDTQYF
TGTGCCAGCAGCCAAGCGGGGGGGCCGAGAGATACGCAGTATTTT
>TRBV2|-|-|TRBJ2-3
CASSSTPGNTDTQYF
TGTGCCAGCAGCTCTACCCCGGGGAACACAGATACGCAGTATTTT
>TRBV21-1|-|-|TRBJ2-7
CASSKEGGDRSYEQYF
TGTGCCAGCAGCAAAGAGGGCGGAGACCGGTCCTACGAGCAGTACTTC
>TRBV18|TRBD1|-|TRBJ2-4
CASSPPPWDSQNIQYF
TGTGCCAGCTCACCACCCCCTTGGGACAGCCAAAACATTCAGTACTTC
>TRBV12-3/TRBV12-4|TRBD1|once|TRBJ2-3
CASRWTGGSHTQYF
TGTGCCAGCAGGTGGACAGGGGGCTCTCATACGCAGTATTTT
>TRBV7-9|-|-|TRBJ2-5
CASSLNSGVGETQYF
TGTGCCAGCAGCTTAAACTCGGGGGTAGGAGAGACCCAGTACTTC
>TRBV5-4|-|-|TRBJ1-2
CASNMGGSYGYTF
TGTGCCAGCAACATGGGTGGTAGCTATGGCTACACCTTC
>TRBV24-1|TRBD1|-|TRBJ2-1
CATSDFGTGYNEQFF
TGTGCCACCAGTGATTTTGGGACAGGGTACAATGAGCAGTTCTTC
>TRBV2|TRBD1|-|TRBJ2-7
CASSDRRTGPQSGSYEQYF
TGTGCCAGCAGTGATAGGCGGACAGGGCCGCAATCAGGTAGTTACGAGCAGTACTTC
>TRBV24-1|-|few|TRBJ1-1
CATSKSRDTEAFF
TGTGCCACCAGTAAGTCTCGTGACACTGAAGCTTTCTTT
>TRBV2|TRBD1|-|TRBJ2-5
CASSGTTGPGETQYF
TGTGCCAGCAGTGGGACGACAGGGCCAGGAGAGACCCAGTACTTC
>TRBV6-2/TRBV6-3|-|-|TRBJ1-5
CASSPQKIQGGEPQHF
TGTGCCAGCAGTCCCCAAAAAATACAGGGAGGGGAGCCCCAGCATTTT
>TRBV7-6|-|-|TRBJ2-1
CASSSRSTSFPPNEQFF
TGTGCCAGCAGCTCCCGGTCGACTAGTTTCCCCCCCAATGAGCAGTTCTTC
>TRBV20-1|TRBD1|-|TRBJ1-1
CSARINRGQAEAFF
TGCAGTGCTAGAATTAACAGGGGGCAAGCTGAAGCTTTCTTT
>TRBV30|TRBD2|-|TRBJ2-7
CAWRRGGLYEQYF
TGTGCCTGGAGACGGGGGGGCCTGTACGAGCAGTACTTC
>TRBV20-1|-|-|TRBJ1-2
CSARGDPGEGNYGYTF
TGCAGTGCTAGAGGGGACCCAGGGGAGGGAAACTATGGCTACACCTTC
>TRBV30|TRBD1|-|TRBJ1-2
CAWGAPGDSDFYGYTF
TGTGCCTGGGGGGCCCCCGGGGACAGCGACTTCTATGGCTACACCTTC
>TRBV6-5|-|-|TRBJ1-4
CASSSASLNEKLFF
TGTGCCAGCAGTTCGGCCTCCCTTAATGAAAAACTGTTTTTT
>TRBV30|-|-|TRBJ2-7
CAWRDSRREQYF
TGTGCCTGGAGGGACTCCCGTCGGGAGCAGTACTTC
>TRBV5-1|-|-|TRBJ2-5
CASSSRLQETQYF
TGCGCCAGCAGCTCCAGGCTACAAGAGACCCAGTACTTC